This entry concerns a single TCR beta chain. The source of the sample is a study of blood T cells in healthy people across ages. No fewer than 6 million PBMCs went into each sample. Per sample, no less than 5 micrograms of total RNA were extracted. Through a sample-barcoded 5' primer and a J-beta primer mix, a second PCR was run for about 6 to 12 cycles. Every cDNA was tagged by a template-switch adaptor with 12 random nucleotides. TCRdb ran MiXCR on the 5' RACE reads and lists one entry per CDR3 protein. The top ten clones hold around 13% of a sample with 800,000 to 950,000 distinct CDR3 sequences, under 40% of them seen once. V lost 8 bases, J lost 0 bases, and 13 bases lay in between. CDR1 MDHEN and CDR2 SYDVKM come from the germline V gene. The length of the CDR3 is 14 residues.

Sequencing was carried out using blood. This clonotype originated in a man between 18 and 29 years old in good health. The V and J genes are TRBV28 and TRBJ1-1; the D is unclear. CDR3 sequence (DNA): TGTGCCAGCCTCCTGACGGGGATGAACACTGAAGCTTTCTTT. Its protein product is CASLLTGMNTEAFF. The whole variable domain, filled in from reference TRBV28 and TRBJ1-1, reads DVKVTQSSRYLVKRTGEKVFLECVQDMDHENMFWYRQDPGLGLRLIYFSYDVKMKEKGDIPEGYSVSREKKERFSLILESASTNQTSMYLCASLLTGMNTEAFFGQGTRLTVV.